This entry describes one T cell receptor (beta chain). Its antigen is unidentified. The PCR employed 60 Vbeta primers together with 13 Jbeta primers. Produced via immunoSEQ multiplex PCR; TCRdb's table is partial and in-frame only. The profile shows 150,000 or so clones, around 67% of them singletons. Healthy bone marrow donors made up the donor group. Germline V gives CDR1 MGHRA, CDR2 YSYEKL. This CDR3 is built from 12 residues. V lost 1 base, J lost 7 bases, and 7 bases lay in between. These data are taken from a study of cytomegalovirus exposure and HLA in healthy donors. Study-level background: In terms of ancestry, the Caucasian-associated cluster contained 75% to 90% of the approximately 400 genotyped donors.

Findings and limits, study-wide: HLA-A and HLA-B allele assignments for most subjects were reportedly predicted accurately using TCR beta sequences. Under in vitro conditions, three CMV-associated chains were confirmed as specific for CMV antigens.

The sample taken for sequencing was PBMCs. The receptor comes from a woman in her late teens or twenties in good health and CMV-seronegative. This chain joins TRBV4-1 and TRBJ1-2, with D possibly being TRBD1 (5 bases). The chain's CDR3 is CASSQGRGGYTF. In DNA form, the CDR3 reads TGCGCCAGCAGCCAAGGGAGGGGTGGCTACACCTTC.